Below are 28 T cell receptor beta chains sequenced from a single sample in a study of blood T cell repertoires in COVID-19. TCRdb's table, derived via immunoSEQ multiplex PCR, lists solely in-frame clones and lacks some. The sample consists of 160,000 or so clones, approximately 86% of them appearing once. The sequenced sample consisted of peripheral blood. These receptors were collected from a woman aged 60-70 years who had recovered from COVID-19.

The chain has TRBV5-1 and TRBJ2-7; D is uncertain. The CDR3 consists of 14 residues. CDR1 SGHRS and CDR2 YFSETQ come from the germline V gene. V gave up 0 bases and J gave up 3 bases, with 10 bases separating them. CDR3 protein: CASSLGAGGYEQYF. The CDR3 coding sequence is TGCGCCAGCAGCTTGGGGGCAGGTGGCTACGAGCAGTACTTC.

The J gene is TRBJ2-2, the V gene TRBV27; D is unresolved. The germline CDR1 and CDR2 sequences are MNHEY and SMNVEV (reference sequence). CDR3 size: 14 residues. V lost 5 bases and J 0 bases, leaving 7 bases between the germline ends. The CDR3 DNA follows: TGTGCCAGCAGTCCCCAGACGAACACCGGGGAGCTGTTTTTT. Translated, it gives CASSPQTNTGELFF.

This chain joins TRBV5-7 and TRBJ1-5, with unresolved D. TRBV5-7 is an ORF; its function is uncertain. This CDR3 is built from 16 residues. The germline V and J ends were trimmed by 4 bases and 4 bases, with 18 bases remaining between them. CDR3 DNA: TGTGCCAGCAGCCGCGCGGGGTCACGAACAAATCAGCCCCAGCATTTT. Translating it yields CASSRAGSRTNQPQHF.

This chain joins TRBV11-2 and TRBJ1-1, with D perhaps matching TRBD1 (5 bases). Germline CDR1 SGHAT, CDR2 FQNNGV. This CDR3 has 15 residues. The V gene lost 0 bases and the J gene lost 4 bases, with 12 bases spanning the gap. The CDR3 spells CASSLDGLGGTEAFF. CDR3 DNA: TGTGCCAGCAGCTTAGATGGCCTCGGGGGCACTGAAGCTTTCTTT. The complete variable domain, with remaining parts taken from reference TRBV11-2 and TRBJ1-1, reads EAGVAQSPRYKIIEKRQSVAFWCNPISGHATLYWYQQILGQGPKLLIQFQNNGVVDDSQLPKDRFSAERLKGVDSTLKIQPAKLEDSAVYLCASSLDGLGGTEAFFGQGTRLTVV.

CDR3 DNA sequence: TGCGCCAGCAGTGAGGGTGGGGAGGGAACCGGGGAGCTGTTTTTT. Its protein is CASSEGGEGTGELFF. V usage is TRBV10-1 and J usage is TRBJ2-2; 7 positions match TRBD2. This CDR3 spans 15 amino acids. Germline CDR1 reads WNHNN; CDR2 reads SYGVQD (reference sequence). Trimming cost V 2 bases and J 5 bases; bases outside gene matches: 5.

The chain employs TRBV4-3 and TRBJ1-1; a possible D gene is TRBD1 (6 bases). The V gene's germline CDR1 is LGHNA and CDR2 YSLEER. The CDR3 consists of 15 residues. Trimming removed 4 bases at V and 3 bases at J, with 15 bases between. This chain's CDR3 is CASSRRKGGYTEAFF. The CDR3 DNA follows: TGCGCCAGCAGCCGAAGGAAAGGGGGTTACACTGAAGCTTTCTTT.

The chain combines TRBV18 with TRBJ2-5, with TRBD2 identical over 7 bases. V lost 3 bases, J lost 4 bases, and 2 bases stayed unmatched. Germline V gene data show CDR1 as KGHSH and CDR2 as LQKENI. CDR3 length: 13 amino acids. The CDR3 loop is CASSPGGRETQYF. The CDR3 nucleotides read TGTGCCAGCTCACCGGGAGGGAGAGAGACCCAGTACTTC.

This chain links TRBV9 with TRBJ1-5; 9 bases are a match to TRBD1. Germline V gene data show CDR1 as SGDLS and CDR2 as YYNGEE. There are 15 residues in the CDR3. V lost 4 bases to trimming and J lost 7 bases; unmatched junction nucleotides: 9. The CDR3 DNA sequence: TGTGCCAGCAGCTTCTCGGACAGGGGTGGCCAGCCCCAGCATTTT. This gives the protein CASSFSDRGGQPQHF.

This clone occurred a few times. The chain recombines TRBV6-6 with TRBJ2-1; D remains ambiguous. CDR1 and CDR2 from the germline V gene are MNHNY and SVGAGI (reference sequence). The CDR3 runs to 11 residues. V was pared by 8 bases and J by 6 bases, with 8 bases between. Here the CDR3 reads CASAAPNEQFF. In DNA, the CDR3 is TGTGCCAGCGCGGCCCCCAATGAGCAGTTCTTC.

On this clone itself: A junction boundary mismatches the germline segment, possibly from a read error. The rearrangement links TRBV7-7 to TRBJ2-5; 11 bases fit TRBD2. Germline CDR1 and CDR2: SSHAT and FNYEAQ (reference sequence). There are 16 residues in the CDR3. The DNA of the CDR3 is TGTGCTAGCAGCTCAACGACTAGCGGGGCCGGGGAGACCCAGTACTTC. This encodes CASSSTTSGAGETQYF.

This chain joins TRBV21-1 and TRBJ1-1. TRBV21-1 represents a pseudogene. The CDR3 totals 16 residues. The CDR3 loop is CASSNHPVGANTEAFF. The DNA for the CDR3 is TGTGCCAGCAGCAACCATCCGGTAGGAGCGAACACTGAAGCTTTCTTT.

This chain connects TRBV5-1 to TRBJ1-6; D is unresolved. V lost 1 base and J lost 6, with 11 bases in between. CDR3 length equals 15 residues. Germline lookup yields CDR1 SGHRS and CDR2 YFSETQ. The CDR3 here is CASSLTWTGNSPLHF. In DNA, the CDR3 is TGCGCCAGCAGCTTGACGTGGACTGGTAATTCACCCCTCCACTTT. Filled out from reference TRBV5-1 and TRBJ1-6, the complete variable domain reads KAGVTQTPRYLIKTRGQQVTLSCSPISGHRSVSWYQQTPGQGLQFLFEYFSETQRNKGNFPGRFSGRQFSNSRSEMNVSTLELGDSALYLCASSLTWTGNSPLHFGNGTRLTVT.

This chain joins TRBV28 and TRBJ1-2; 7 bases line up with TRBD1. This CDR3 has 13 amino acids. Germline loops: CDR1 MDHEN, CDR2 SYDVKM. V shed 6 bases, J shed 4 bases, and the junction held 5 bases outside the gene matches. The CDR3 reads CASRIGTAYGYTF. CDR3 nucleotide sequence: TGTGCCAGCAGAATTGGGACAGCCTATGGCTACACCTTC.

The gene calls are TRBV6-5 and TRBJ2-3, with TRBD2 matching 9 bases. The CDR3 extends over 13 amino acids. Per germline, CDR1 MNHEY and CDR2 SVGAGI. V shed 7 bases and J 4 bases; nucleotides not matched to a gene: 3. The CDR3 loop is CASKAGGSDTQYF. The CDR3 region has the DNA TGTGCCAGCAAAGCGGGGGGTTCAGATACGCAGTATTTT.

The rearrangement links TRBV5-4 to TRBJ1-1, with a weak D call TRBD1 (6 bases). Per germline, CDR1 SGHNT and CDR2 YYREEE (reference sequence). Trimming removed 4 bases at V and 2 bases at J, with 9 bases between. CDR3 length: 13 residues. This CDR3 reads CASSPGANTEAFF. DNA of the CDR3: TGTGCCAGCAGCCCAGGGGCTAACACTGAAGCTTTCTTT.

The J gene is TRBJ1-5, the V gene TRBV2; D is undetermined. The ends were cut back, 6 bases at V and 6 bases at J, with 18 bases in the middle. Germline CDR1 and CDR2: SNHLY and FYNNEI. The CDR3 runs to 15 residues. The CDR3 coding sequence is TGTGCCAGCAGCGTAGGGAGGGAGCGGGGTCAGCCCCAGCATTTT. As protein: CASSVGRERGQPQHF.

This chain links TRBV30 with TRBJ1-2; maybe TRBD1 (5 bases). Germline loops: CDR1 GTSNPN, CDR2 SVGIG (reference sequence). CDR3 length: 13 amino acids. Between the trimmed V and J ends, which lost 5 bases and 7 bases, there was a span of 17 bases. CDR3: CAWSPRGAFGYTF. CDR3 bases: TGTGCCTGGTCCCCGCGGGGCGCGTTTGGCTACACCTTC.

The chain is built from TRBV10-3 and TRBJ2-4, with 8 bases matching TRBD1. CDR1 and CDR2 (germline): ENHRY, SYGVKD. The junction had 5 bases not matched to a gene; V was cut back by 5 bases and J by 8 bases. CDR3 length: 13 residues. CDR3 sequence reads: CAISMNRGDIQYF. The CDR3 DNA sequence: TGTGCCATCAGTATGAACAGGGGGGACATTCAGTACTTC.

The chain is built from TRBV6-6 and TRBJ1-3; 7 bases align to TRBD1. V dropped 6 bases and J dropped 0; count of bases not matched to a gene: 5. The CDR3 consists of 15 residues. Germline V gene lookup returns CDR1 MNHNY and CDR2 SVGAGI (reference sequence). For the CDR3, the DNA is TGTGCCAGCAGCCCCGGACAGGCCTCTGGAAACACCATATATTTT. It is translated as CASSPGQASGNTIYF.

Regarding this clone: The junction and the germline gene differ at one end; a read error may be behind it. The V call is TRBV5-1, the J call TRBJ2-1, with 13 bases identical to TRBD2. The CDR3 has 15 amino acids. Germline-derived CDR1 and CDR2 are SGHRS and YFSETQ. CDR3 sequence (DNA): TGCGCCAGCAGCTTGGGGGGGACTAGCGGGGATCCCATGGTCTTC. The encoded protein is CASSLGGTSGDPMVF.

The chain recombines TRBV5-1 with TRBJ2-3; 11 bases are shared with TRBD2. The CDR3 is 17 amino acids. The V and J ends lost 1 base and 3 bases, in that order; junction bases with no gene match: 7. CDR1 and CDR2 (germline): SGHRS, YFSETQ. CDR3 in amino acids: CASSLSSGGAGTDTQYF. CDR3 sequence (DNA): TGCGCCAGCAGCTTGAGTAGCGGGGGGGCCGGTACAGATACGCAGTATTTT.

The genes are TRBV5-1 and TRBJ2-1; D is possibly TRBD1 (5 bases). CDR1 and CDR2 from the germline V gene are SGHRS and YFSETQ. Trimming shortened V by 5 bases and J by 5 bases, and 14 bases separated the two germline ends. CDR3 length: 14 amino acids. Here the CDR3 DNA reads TGCGCCAGCAGTCGGCAGGGTGGTGACAATGAGCAGTTCTTC. This gives the protein CASSRQGGDNEQFF.

The genes are TRBV19 and TRBJ1-5, with D possibly being TRBD1 (6 bases). Looked up from germline, CDR1 is LNHDA and CDR2 is SQIVND (reference sequence). With 3 bases removed from V and 4 bases from J, the gap between germline ends came to 13 bases. CDR3 length: 15 amino acids. This CDR3 reads CASSIWGGGNQPQHF. CDR3 DNA sequence: TGTGCCAGTAGTATCTGGGGGGGCGGTAATCAGCCCCAGCATTTT.

The chain combines TRBV5-8 with TRBJ2-2, with D maybe TRBD1 (6 bases). From germline, CDR1 is SGHTS and CDR2 YDEGEE. Deletions cut 1 base from V and 2 bases from J, with 9 bases between. The CDR3 has 15 amino acids. The CDR3 spells CASSLRTVNTGELFF. The CDR3 bases are TGTGCCAGCAGCTTGCGGACAGTAAACACCGGGGAGCTGTTTTTT.

This clone has just one count. The CDR3 sequence: CASSLISGGAGEQFF. The CDR3 DNA sequence: TGTGCCAGCAGCTTAATTAGCGGGGGGGCCGGTGAGCAGTTCTTC. J is TRBJ2-1 and V is TRBV7-3; 11 bases fit TRBD2. V was clipped by 1 base and J by 9 bases; unmatched bases: 5. This CDR3 is 15 amino acids long. The germline CDR1 and CDR2 sequences are SGHTA and FQGTGA.

The rearrangement joins TRBV28 to TRBJ1-2; D possibly corresponds to TRBD1 (6 bases). Germline lookup yields CDR1 MDHEN and CDR2 SYDVKM. With 5 bases removed from V and 3 bases from J, the gap between germline ends came to 10 bases. This CDR3 is 13 amino acids long. In DNA, the CDR3 is TGTGCCAGCAGTCCAGGGGCCCACTATGGCTACACCTTC. Residues: CASSPGAHYGYTF.

The J gene is TRBJ2-3, the V gene TRBV7-9, with a weak D call TRBD1 (7 bases). Germline CDR1 SEHNR, CDR2 FQNEAQ (reference sequence). The CDR3 totals 14 residues. Trimming removed 2 bases at V and 6 bases at J, with 12 bases between. The DNA of the CDR3 is TGTGCCAGCAGCTTACGGGGGACAGTTGATACGCAGTATTTT. Amino acid sequence: CASSLRGTVDTQYF.

The chain couples TRBV6-6 to TRBJ1-5; D not resolved. The CDR3 spans 14 residues. CDR1 is MNHNY and CDR2 is SVGAGI in the germline V gene (reference sequence). The V end lost 4 bases, the J end lost 7 bases, and 14 bases lay between the germline ends. CDR3 sequence (DNA): TGTGCCAGCAGTTTCGGAGGGAGAGGGCAGCCCCAGCATTTT. It specifies CASSFGGRGQPQHF.